This T cell receptor beta chain stems from a study of OX40 agonist ivuxolimab in advanced cancers. The overall study: A history of anti-PD-1, anti-PD-L1 or anti-CTLA-4 therapy was acceptable, and approximately 40% had some. Study-wide points: Mean expanded clone counts were higher in CD8+ than CD4+ T cells. Antigen targets of the expanded peripheral T cells went undetermined.

Worth noting for this clone: Its target is unknown.

The repertoire was sequenced with immunoSEQ multiplex PCR; TCRdb's copy has only in-frame clones and lacks some. The profile covers about 80,000 clones, with 90% appearing a single time and less than 2% taken by the ten largest. CDR3 length: 16 residues. The ends lost 8 bases at V and 3 bases at J; junction bases unmatched: 10. Germline CDR1 is MDHEN and CDR2 is SYDVKM. Sample: CD4+ or CD8+ T cells sorted from blood, taken in a trial of the OX40 agonist ivuxolimab. The receptor's source is an adult with an advanced solid tumor such as melanoma, head and neck, liver or kidney cancer. The V gene is TRBV28, the J gene TRBJ1-3; 10 nucleotides match TRBD1. The CDR3 loop reads CASLGQGTRSGNTIYF. DNA of the CDR3: TGTGCCAGCCTGGGACAGGGGACGCGTAGTGGAAACACCATATATTTT.